Sequencing of this TCR beta chain was carried out in a study of T cell changes during pregnancy in multiple sclerosis. This CDR3 has 13 residues. V was pared by 8 bases and J by 9 bases, with 14 bases between. Germline CDR1 reads MNHEY; CDR2 reads SMNVEV (reference sequence). Method: immunoSEQ multiplex PCR; TCRdb's copy keeps in-frame clones and lacks some. The sample shows around 57,000 clones, 91% of them seen only once. This rearrangement joins TRBV27 to TRBJ1-6, with D maybe TRBD1 (6 bases). The sample here was peripheral blood, taken in the third trimester of pregnancy. This clonotype was obtained from a female donor in good health, enrolled as a control in a pregnancy study. CDR3 loop: CASWNGGISPLHF. The DNA for the CDR3 is TGTGCCAGCTGGAATGGGGGCATTTCACCCCTCCACTTT.